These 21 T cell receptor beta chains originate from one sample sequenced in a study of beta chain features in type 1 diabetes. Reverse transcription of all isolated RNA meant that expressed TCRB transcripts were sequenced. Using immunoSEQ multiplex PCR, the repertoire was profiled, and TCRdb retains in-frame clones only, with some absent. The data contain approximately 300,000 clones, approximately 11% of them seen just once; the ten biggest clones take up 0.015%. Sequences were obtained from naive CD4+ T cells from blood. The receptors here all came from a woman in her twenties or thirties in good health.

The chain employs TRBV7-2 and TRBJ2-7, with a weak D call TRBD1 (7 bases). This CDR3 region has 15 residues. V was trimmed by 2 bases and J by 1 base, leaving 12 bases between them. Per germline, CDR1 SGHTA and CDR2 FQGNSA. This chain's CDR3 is CASSLFGGQSYEQYF. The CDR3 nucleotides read TGTGCCAGCAGCTTATTCGGGGGACAGTCCTACGAGCAGTACTTC.

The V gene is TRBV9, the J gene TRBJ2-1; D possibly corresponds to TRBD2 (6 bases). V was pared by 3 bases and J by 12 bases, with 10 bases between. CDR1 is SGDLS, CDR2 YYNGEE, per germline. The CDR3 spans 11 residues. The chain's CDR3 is CASSEGTWQFF. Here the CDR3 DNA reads TGTGCCAGCAGCGAAGGGACTTGGCAGTTCTTC.

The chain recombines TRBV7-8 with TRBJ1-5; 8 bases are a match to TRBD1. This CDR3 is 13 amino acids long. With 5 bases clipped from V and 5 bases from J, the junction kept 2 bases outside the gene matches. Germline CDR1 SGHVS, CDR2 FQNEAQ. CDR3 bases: TGTGCCAGCAGCCAACAGGGGGATCAGCCCCAGCATTTT. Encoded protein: CASSQQGDQPQHF. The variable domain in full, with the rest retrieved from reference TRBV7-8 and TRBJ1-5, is GAGVSQSPRYKVAKRGQDVALRCDPISGHVSLFWYQQALGQGPEFLTYFQNEAQLDKSGLPSDRFFAERPEGSVSTLKIQRTQQEDSAVYLCASSQQGDQPQHFGDGTRLSIL.

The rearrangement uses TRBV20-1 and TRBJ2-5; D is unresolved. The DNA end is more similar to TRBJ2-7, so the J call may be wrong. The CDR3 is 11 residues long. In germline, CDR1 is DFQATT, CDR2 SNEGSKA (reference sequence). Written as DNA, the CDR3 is TGCAGTGCCTACGGAGTCTACGAGCAGTACTTC. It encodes CSAYGVYEQYF.

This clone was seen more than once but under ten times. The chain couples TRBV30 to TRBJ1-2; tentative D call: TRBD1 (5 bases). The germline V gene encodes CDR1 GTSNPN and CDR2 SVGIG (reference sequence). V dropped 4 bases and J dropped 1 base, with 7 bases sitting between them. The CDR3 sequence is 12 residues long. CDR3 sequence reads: CAWMGRNYGYTF. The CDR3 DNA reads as TGTGCCTGGATGGGGCGTAACTATGGCTACACCTTC.

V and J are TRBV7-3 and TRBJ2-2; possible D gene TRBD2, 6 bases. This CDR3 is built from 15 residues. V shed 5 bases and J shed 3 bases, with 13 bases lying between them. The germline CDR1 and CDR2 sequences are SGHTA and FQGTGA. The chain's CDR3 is CASSPRGLYTGELFF. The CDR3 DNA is TGTGCCAGCAGCCCGCGGGGACTTTACACCGGGGAGCTGTTTTTT.

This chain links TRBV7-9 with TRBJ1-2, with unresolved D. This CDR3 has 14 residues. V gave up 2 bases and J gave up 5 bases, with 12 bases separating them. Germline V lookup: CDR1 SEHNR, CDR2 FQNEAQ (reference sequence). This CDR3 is CASSLSLLGYGYTF. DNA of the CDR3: TGTGCCAGCAGCTTATCCCTCCTAGGATATGGCTACACCTTC.

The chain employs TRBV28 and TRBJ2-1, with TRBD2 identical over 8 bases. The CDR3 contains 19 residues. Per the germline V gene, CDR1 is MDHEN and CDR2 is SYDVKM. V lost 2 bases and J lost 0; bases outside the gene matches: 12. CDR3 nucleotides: TGTGCCAGCAGTTTAATTATTGGGGCGGGAGGAAGCTCCTACAATGAGCAGTTCTTC. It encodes CASSLIIGAGGSSYNEQFF.

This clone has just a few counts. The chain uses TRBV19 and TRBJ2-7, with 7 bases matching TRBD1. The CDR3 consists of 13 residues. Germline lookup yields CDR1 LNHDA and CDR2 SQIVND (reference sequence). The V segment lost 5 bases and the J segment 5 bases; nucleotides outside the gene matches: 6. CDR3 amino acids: CASSPKGAHEQYF. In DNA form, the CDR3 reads TGTGCCAGTAGTCCAAAGGGGGCCCACGAGCAGTACTTC.

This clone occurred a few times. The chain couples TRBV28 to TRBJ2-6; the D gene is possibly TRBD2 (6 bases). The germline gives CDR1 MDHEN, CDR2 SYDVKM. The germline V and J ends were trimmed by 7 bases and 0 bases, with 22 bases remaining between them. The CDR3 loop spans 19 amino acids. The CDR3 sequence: CASTPVGAGALSGANVLTF. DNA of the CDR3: TGTGCCAGCACTCCGGTTGGAGCGGGCGCCCTCTCTGGGGCCAACGTCCTGACTTTC.

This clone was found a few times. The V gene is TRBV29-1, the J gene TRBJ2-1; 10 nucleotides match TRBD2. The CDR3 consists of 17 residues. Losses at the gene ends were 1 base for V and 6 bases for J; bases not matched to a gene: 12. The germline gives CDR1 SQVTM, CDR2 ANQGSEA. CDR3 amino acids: CSVEVYFGTSVINEQFF. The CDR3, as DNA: TGCAGCGTTGAAGTTTATTTTGGGACTAGCGTAATCAATGAGCAGTTCTTC.

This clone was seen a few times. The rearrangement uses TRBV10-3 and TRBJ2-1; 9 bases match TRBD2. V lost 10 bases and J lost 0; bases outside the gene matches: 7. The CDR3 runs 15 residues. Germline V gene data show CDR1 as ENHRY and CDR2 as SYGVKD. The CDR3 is CATQTSGDSYNEQFF. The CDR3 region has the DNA TGTGCCACCCAGACTAGCGGAGACTCCTACAATGAGCAGTTCTTC.

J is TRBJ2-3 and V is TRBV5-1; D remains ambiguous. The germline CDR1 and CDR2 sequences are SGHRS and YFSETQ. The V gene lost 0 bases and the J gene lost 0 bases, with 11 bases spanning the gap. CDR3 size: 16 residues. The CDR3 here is CASSLVGGGSTDTQYF. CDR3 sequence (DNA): TGCGCCAGCAGCTTGGTCGGCGGCGGAAGCACAGATACGCAGTATTTT.

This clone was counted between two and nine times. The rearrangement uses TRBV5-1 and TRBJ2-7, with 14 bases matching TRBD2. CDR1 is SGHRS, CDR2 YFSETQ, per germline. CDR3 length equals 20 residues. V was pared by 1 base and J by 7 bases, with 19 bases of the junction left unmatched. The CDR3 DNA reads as TGCGCCAGCAGCTTGAGTTCTCGAGCCCAGGGACTAGCGGGAGTTGATGAGCAGTACTTC. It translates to CASSLSSRAQGLAGVDEQYF.

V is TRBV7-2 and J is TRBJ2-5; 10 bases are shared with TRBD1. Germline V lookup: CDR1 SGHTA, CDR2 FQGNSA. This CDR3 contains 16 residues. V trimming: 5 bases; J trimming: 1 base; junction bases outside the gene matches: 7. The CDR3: CASSLTRTGGQETQYF. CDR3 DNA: TGTGCCAGCAGCCTCACCCGGACAGGGGGCCAAGAGACCCAGTACTTC. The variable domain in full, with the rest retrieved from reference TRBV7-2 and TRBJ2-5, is GAGVSQSPSNKVTEKGKDVELRCDPISGHTALYWYRQSLGQGLEFLIYFQGNSAPDKSGLPSDRFSAERTGGSVSTLTIQRTQQEDSAVYLCASSLTRTGGQETQYFGPGTRLLVL.

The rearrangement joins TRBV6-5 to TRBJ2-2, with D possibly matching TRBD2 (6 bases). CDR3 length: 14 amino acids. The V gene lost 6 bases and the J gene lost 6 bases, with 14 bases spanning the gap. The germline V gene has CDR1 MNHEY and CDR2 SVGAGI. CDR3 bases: TGTGCCAGCAGCCGTAGGAGGGTATCCGGGGAGCTGTTTTTT. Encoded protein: CASSRRRVSGELFF.

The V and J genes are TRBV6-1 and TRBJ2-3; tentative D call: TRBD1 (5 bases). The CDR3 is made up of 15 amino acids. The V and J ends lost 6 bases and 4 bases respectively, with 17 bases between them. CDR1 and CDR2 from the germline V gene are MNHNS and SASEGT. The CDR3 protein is CASRKSGAGSDTQYF. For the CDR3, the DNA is TGTGCCAGCAGGAAATCCGGTGCAGGGTCAGATACGCAGTATTTT.

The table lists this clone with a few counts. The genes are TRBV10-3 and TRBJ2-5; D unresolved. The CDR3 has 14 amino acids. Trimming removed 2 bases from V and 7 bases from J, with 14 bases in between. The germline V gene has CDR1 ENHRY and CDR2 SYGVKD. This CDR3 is CAISEMPASGTQYF. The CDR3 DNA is TGTGCCATCAGTGAGATGCCAGCGTCCGGGACCCAGTACTTC.

CDR3 sequence reads: CASSLGLAGPNEQFF. The CDR3 bases are TGCGCCAGCAGCTTGGGTTTAGCGGGACCCAATGAGCAGTTCTTC. The rearrangement links TRBV5-1 to TRBJ2-1, with 8 bases fitting TRBD2. CDR1 SGHRS and CDR2 YFSETQ come from the germline V gene. CDR3 length equals 15 residues. The trim removed 0 bases at V and 6 bases at J, leaving 5 bases unmatched.

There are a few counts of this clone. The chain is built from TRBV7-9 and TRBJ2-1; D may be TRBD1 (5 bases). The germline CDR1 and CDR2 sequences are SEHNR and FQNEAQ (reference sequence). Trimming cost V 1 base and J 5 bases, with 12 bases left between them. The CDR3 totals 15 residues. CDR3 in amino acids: CASSLVQGPNNEQFF. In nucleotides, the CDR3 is TGTGCCAGCAGCTTAGTTCAGGGTCCTAACAATGAGCAGTTCTTC.

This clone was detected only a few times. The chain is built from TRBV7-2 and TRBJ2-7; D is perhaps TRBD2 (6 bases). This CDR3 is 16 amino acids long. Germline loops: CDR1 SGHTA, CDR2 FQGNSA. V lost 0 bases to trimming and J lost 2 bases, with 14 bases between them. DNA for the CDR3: TGTGCCAGCAGCTTAGCGCGAAGGGGAGGCACCTACGAGCAGTACTTC. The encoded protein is CASSLARRGGTYEQYF. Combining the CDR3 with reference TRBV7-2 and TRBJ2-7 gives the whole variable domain GAGVSQSPSNKVTEKGKDVELRCDPISGHTALYWYRQSLGQGLEFLIYFQGNSAPDKSGLPSDRFSAERTGGSVSTLTIQRTQQEDSAVYLCASSLARRGGTYEQYFGPGTRLTVT.